A selection of T cell receptor beta chains follows, all from one sample in a study of blood T cell repertoires in COVID-19. Generated by immunoSEQ multiplex PCR, the TCRdb table keeps only in-frame clones and is missing some. The sample yields just under 50,000 clones, roughly 84% seen once. The sequenced material came from peripheral blood. Receptor source: a human donor in a cohort sampled during active COVID-19. The CDR3 runs from the conserved cysteine through the conserved F or W. The D gene is left open where the match is weak. Not all rows give a size; the values are once, few, many and, for expanded clones, a class.

.	TRBV5-4	.	TRBJ2-5	CASSSSGTLEETQYF	TGTGCCAGCAGCTCATCCGGGACTCTAGAAGAGACCCAGTACTTC
.	TRBV6-5	TRBD1	TRBJ2-5	CASSTGQGARETQYF	TGTGCCAGCAGTACCGGACAGGGGGCTCGGGAGACCCAGTACTTC
.	TRBV19	TRBD2	TRBJ2-7	CASSSRLAGHYEQYF	TGTGCCAGTAGTTCGAGACTAGCGGGCCACTACGAGCAGTACTTC
.	TRBV2	TRBD1	TRBJ1-4	CASWQGESTNEKLFF	TGTGCCAGCTGGCAGGGGGAATCTACTAATGAAAAACTGTTTTTT
.	TRBV30	.	TRBJ1-5	CAWSVPGKGNQPQHF	TGTGCCTGGAGTGTACCGGGGAAAGGCAATCAGCCCCAGCATTTT
.	TRBV28	.	TRBJ2-1	CASSPAGAGTNYNEQFF	TGTGCCAGCAGTCCGGCGGGGGCGGGTACGAACTACAATGAGCAGTTCTTC
.	TRBV2	TRBD2	TRBJ2-2	CASTSGSSGELFF	TGTGCCAGCACTAGCGGGAGCTCCGGGGAGCTGTTTTTT
.	TRBV7-9	TRBD1	TRBJ1-1	CASSAGKGTVNTEAFF	TGTGCCAGCAGCGCCGGAAAAGGGACAGTCAACACTGAAGCTTTCTTT
.	TRBV4-1	.	TRBJ2-2	CASSQPATEWGGELFF	TGCGCCAGCAGCCAACCGGCGACAGAGTGGGGCGGGGAGCTGTTTTTT
few	TRBV19	TRBD1	TRBJ1-5	CASSKRTGGRPGDQPQHF	TGTGCCAGTAGTAAGCGGACAGGGGGGCGCCCCGGGGATCAGCCCCAGCATTTT
once	TRBV30	.	TRBJ2-7	CAWSRIGVNYEQYF	TGTGCCTGGAGTCGCATCGGGGTCAACTACGAGCAGTACTTC
.	TRBV11-2	.	TRBJ1-2	CASTPLGGGYTF	TGTGCCAGCACCCCCTTGGGGGGTGGCTACACCTTC
.	TRBV5-1	TRBD1	TRBJ2-1	CASSSRQGTHNEQFF	TGCGCCAGCAGCTCCAGACAGGGGACTCACAATGAGCAGTTCTTC
.	TRBV13	TRBD2	TRBJ2-5	CASSLGLAGEGQETQYF	TGTGCCAGCAGCCTCGGACTAGCGGGAGAGGGGCAAGAGACCCAGTACTTC
.	TRBV5-6	.	TRBJ1-5	CASTNLKRGDQPQHF	TGTGCCAGCACCAATTTAAAGCGGGGGGATCAGCCCCAGCATTTT
.	TRBV6-2/TRBV6-3	TRBD1	TRBJ2-3	CASSYRTGGTDTQYF	TGTGCCAGCAGTTACCGGACAGGGGGGACAGATACGCAGTATTTT
.	TRBV19	.	TRBJ2-3	CASKTSTDTQYF	TGTGCCAGTAAAACTAGCACAGATACGCAGTATTTT
.	TRBV6-5	.	TRBJ2-5	CASSQGWQETQYF	TGTGCCAGCAGCCAGGGGTGGCAAGAGACCCAGTACTTC
.	TRBV5-1	.	TRBJ2-1	CASSSDGSFTGEQFF	TGCGCCAGCAGCTCGGACGGATCATTCACAGGTGAGCAGTTCTTC
.	TRBV5-1	TRBD1	TRBJ1-1	CASSVGTGDWYTEAFF	TGCGCCAGCAGCGTGGGGACAGGGGATTGGTACACTGAAGCTTTCTTT
.	TRBV24-1	TRBD1	TRBJ2-5	CATSEGDRVSETQYF	TGTGCCACCAGTGAGGGGGACAGGGTTTCAGAGACCCAGTACTTC
.	TRBV6-1	.	TRBJ2-7	CASSDSTYEQYF	TGTGCCAGCAGTGACAGTACCTACGAGCAGTACTTC
.	TRBV24-1	.	TRBJ2-5	CATSDPGRYQETQYF	TGTGCCACCAGTGATCCGGGTCGCTATCAAGAGACCCAGTACTTC
.	TRBV2	.	TRBJ2-1	CADRGVRGGNEQFF	TGTGCCGACCGGGGTGTGAGGGGAGGCAATGAGCAGTTCTTC
.	TRBV2	TRBD2	TRBJ2-5	CASGLVSSQETQYF	TGTGCCAGCGGACTAGTCAGTTCCCAAGAGACCCAGTACTTC
once	TRBV19	.	TRBJ2-1	CASRGASSYNEQFF	TGTGCCAGTAGGGGGGCGTCGTCCTACAATGAGCAGTTCTTC
.	TRBV12-3/TRBV12-4	.	TRBJ1-1	CASSHGQITEAFF	TGTGCCAGCAGTCACGGACAGATCACTGAAGCTTTCTTT
.	TRBV28	.	TRBJ1-6	CASRAGNNSPLHF	TGTGCCAGCAGGGCGGGCAATAATTCACCCCTCCACTTT
.	TRBV16	.	TRBJ2-2	CASSQSVVAANTGELFF	TGTGCCAGCAGCCAATCAGTAGTAGCGGCGAACACCGGGGAGCTGTTTTTT
.	TRBV10-2	TRBD1	TRBJ2-3	CASSDTGDTDTQYF	TGCGCCAGCAGTGATACAGGGGACACAGATACGCAGTATTTT
.	TRBV14	TRBD1	TRBJ2-7	CASSLPGTASYEQYF	TGTGCCAGCAGCCTTCCCGGGACAGCCTCCTACGAGCAGTACTTC
.	TRBV5-1	TRBD2	TRBJ2-7	CASSNGLAGAIGEQYF	TGCGCCAGCAGCAACGGACTAGCGGGAGCTATTGGCGAGCAGTACTTC
.	TRBV6-5	.	TRBJ2-1	CASTGVKDNEQFF	TGTGCCAGCACCGGGGTGAAGGACAATGAGCAGTTCTTC
.	TRBV27	.	TRBJ1-4	CASSRGRTVSEKLFF	TGTGCCAGCTCGCGGGGAAGGACTGTGAGCGAAAAACTGTTTTTT
once	TRBV27	TRBD2	TRBJ2-1	CASLSGTSRYNEQFF	TGTGCCAGCCTCTCTGGGACTAGTCGCTACAATGAGCAGTTCTTC
.	TRBV7-2	.	TRBJ1-5	CASSSSGSQPQHF	TGTGCCAGCAGCTCCTCGGGGTCTCAGCCCCAGCATTTT
.	TRBV30	TRBD2	TRBJ2-7	CAWSLTSGSRNEQYF	TGTGCCTGGAGTCTAACTAGCGGGAGTCGGAACGAGCAGTACTTC
.	TRBV5-4	TRBD2	TRBJ2-2	CASSLGLAGGFGTGELFF	TGTGCCAGCAGCCTGGGACTAGCGGGAGGGTTTGGCACCGGGGAGCTGTTTTTT
.	TRBV7-2	TRBD2	TRBJ2-7	CASSQRGTSGNYEQYF	TGTGCCAGCAGCCAGAGGGGGACTAGCGGGAATTACGAGCAGTACTTC
.	TRBV7-2	.	TRBJ2-5	CASSPAPRETQYF	TGTGCCAGCAGCCCTGCTCCCCGGGAGACCCAGTACTTC
.	TRBV7-2	.	TRBJ2-5	CASSLGGMETQYF	TGTGCCAGCAGCTTAGGCGGGATGGAGACCCAGTACTTC
.	TRBV6-6	TRBD1	TRBJ2-7	CASKNPDRGNYEQYF	TGTGCCAGCAAGAACCCCGACAGGGGCAATTACGAGCAGTACTTC
.	TRBV11-3	TRBD2	TRBJ2-1	CASSSLAGASYNEQFF	TGTGCCAGCAGCTCCTTAGCGGGAGCCTCCTACAATGAGCAGTTCTTC
.	TRBV30	.	TRBJ1-1	CAWSVTGLGGEAFF	TGTGCCTGGAGTGTGACGGGCCTCGGGGGTGAAGCTTTCTTT
.	TRBV27	.	TRBJ1-1	CASSLSLSTEAFF	TGTGCCAGCAGTTTATCCCTTAGTACTGAAGCTTTCTTT
.	TRBV5-4	.	TRBJ1-6	CASSLDRYNSPLHF	TGTGCCAGCAGCCTTGACAGATATAATTCACCCCTCCACTTT
.	TRBV4-2	TRBD1	TRBJ2-1	CASSQVPGQVPLF	TGTGCCAGCAGCCAAGTACCGGGACAGGTCCCTCTCTTC
many	TRBV27	TRBD2	TRBJ2-2	CASRVRGTSGGDTGELFF	TGTGCCAGCAGGGTTCGCGGGACTAGCGGGGGGGACACCGGGGAGCTGTTTTTT